The 15 T cell receptor beta chains presented below share a single source sample, sequenced in a study of CD8 T cells in Susac syndrome. Reverse transcription used roughly 0.5 to 1 ug RNA and random hexamers. TCRdb passed the immunoSEQ multiplex PCR reads through MiXCR, listing each CDR3 protein once. The data show 110,000 or so distinct CDR3 sequences, with roughly 92% seen just once and over 0.1% held by the top ten. The sample consisted of CD8+ T cells from PBMCs. The source is a human donor in good health.

This chain uses TRBV2 with TRBJ1-5; no definite D call. V was clipped by 5 bases and J by 4 bases, with 6 bases between them. In germline, CDR1 is SNHLY, CDR2 FYNNEI. This CDR3 spans 12 amino acids. CDR3 DNA sequence: TGTGCCAGCAGTCAGTCGAATCAGCCCCAGCATTTT. Protein product: CASSQSNQPQHF.

CDR3 residues: CASSWSNRAGDEQYF. The CDR3 bases are TGTGCCAGCAGTTGGTCAAACAGGGCCGGGGACGAGCAGTACTTC. The chain couples TRBV6-5 to TRBJ2-7; D may be TRBD1 (6 bases). Germline V gene data show CDR1 as MNHEY and CDR2 as SVGAGI. V dropped 4 bases and J dropped 5 bases, with 18 bases sitting between them. This CDR3 contains 15 residues.

This clonotype has just a few counts. CDR3 nucleotides: TGCGCCAGCAGCCAAGATTCCGGGGCCAGCAACTACGAGCAGTACTTC. It encodes CASSQDSGASNYEQYF. The genes are TRBV4-3 and TRBJ2-7, with D perhaps matching TRBD1 or TRBD2 (5 bases each). CDR1 is LGHNA, CDR2 YSLEER, per germline. The V end was cut by 0 bases, the J end by 3 bases, with 15 bases between. The CDR3 contains 16 residues.

The rearrangement uses TRBV10-3 and TRBJ2-7, with D perhaps matching TRBD1 (5 bases). The CDR3 sequence is 17 residues long. Germline CDR1 ENHRY, CDR2 SYGVKD. With 4 bases removed from V and 3 bases from J, the gap between germline ends came to 22 bases. In DNA, the CDR3 is TGTGCCATCAGTGCCCCTGGACGAGCCAGAAGGGGCTACGAGCAGTACTTC. Its translation: CAISAPGRARRGYEQYF.

This sequence joins TRBV7-2 and TRBJ1-2; tentative D call: TRBD1 (5 bases). Germline V gives CDR1 SGHTA, CDR2 FQGNSA. The V gene lost 7 bases and the J gene lost 6 bases, with 18 bases spanning the gap. The CDR3 has 14 residues. The CDR3 is CASTLSRDRNGYTF. CDR3 bases: TGTGCCAGCACCCTCTCCCGGGACCGAAATGGCTACACCTTC.

V is TRBV7-9 and J is TRBJ2-5, with D hard to call. This CDR3 contains 13 residues. Germline lookup yields CDR1 SEHNR and CDR2 FQNEAQ (reference sequence). Trimming took off 4 bases at V and 1 base at J, with 7 bases between the two ends. This CDR3 is CASSSAAQETQYF. The CDR3 nucleotides are TGTGCCAGCAGCTCGGCCGCCCAAGAGACCCAGTACTTC.

CDR3 nucleotide sequence: TGTGCCAGCAGCGCGACAGGGGGTTTCGGGGAGACCCAGTACTTC. It encodes CASSATGGFGETQYF. The V and J genes are TRBV9 and TRBJ2-5, with 9 bases that match TRBD1. In germline, CDR1 is SGDLS, CDR2 YYNGEE. CDR3 length: 15 residues. V gave up 3 bases and J gave up 5 bases; unmatched junction bases: 8.

This chain links TRBV6-2 or TRBV6-3 with TRBJ1-5, with a tentative D call TRBD1 (6 bases). V lost 6 bases, J lost 2 bases, and 20 bases lay in between. Germline CDR1 is MNHEY and CDR2 is SVGEGT. The CDR3 contains 17 residues. For the CDR3, the DNA is TGTGCCAGCAGACAGAGTCCCGGGGGCGACGGCAATCAGCCCCAGCATTTT. It is translated as CASRQSPGGDGNQPQHF.

This clonotype was seen a single time. This chain joins TRBV19 and TRBJ2-2, with 8 bases fitting TRBD1. Germline-derived CDR1 and CDR2 are LNHDA and SQIVND (reference sequence). Unmatched junction bases numbered 9, after V lost 5 bases and J lost 4 bases. The CDR3 consists of 16 residues. Here the CDR3 DNA reads TGTGCCAGTAGTTTTGGACAGGGTAGGGGCACCGGGGAGCTGTTTTTT. Encoded protein: CASSFGQGRGTGELFF. The full variable domain, with the rest looked up from reference TRBV19 and TRBJ2-2, is DGGITQSPKYLFRKEGQNVTLSCEQNLNHDAMYWYRQDPGQGLRLIYYSQIVNDFQKGDIAEGYSVSREKKESFPLTVTSAQKNPTAFYLCASSFGQGRGTGELFFGEGSRLTVL.

In DNA form, the CDR3 reads TGTGCCAGCAGCCTGGGATCGGGGGTCATCGCCGGGGAGCTGTTTTTT. This translates into CASSLGSGVIAGELFF. The gene calls are TRBV5-6 and TRBJ2-2, with TRBD2 as a possible D gene (6 bases). The V gene lost 4 bases and the J gene lost 6 bases, with 19 bases spanning the gap. Germline values: CDR1 SGHDT, CDR2 YYEEEE. The CDR3 has 16 residues.

The CDR3 is CASSLETGDQPQHF. As DNA, the CDR3 is TGTGCCAGCAGCTTAGAAACAGGGGATCAGCCCCAGCATTTT. This chain joins TRBV7-2 and TRBJ1-5; TRBD1 matches at 7 bases. This CDR3 has 14 residues. Unmatched junction bases numbered 2, after V lost 1 base and J lost 5 bases. The germline V gene has CDR1 SGHTA and CDR2 FQGNSA. Full variable domain (outside the CDR3, taken from reference TRBV7-2 and TRBJ1-5): GAGVSQSPSNKVTEKGKDVELRCDPISGHTALYWYRQSLGQGLEFLIYFQGNSAPDKSGLPSDRFSAERTGGSVSTLTIQRTQQEDSAVYLCASSLETGDQPQHFGDGTRLSIL.

In DNA, the CDR3 is TGTGCCAGTAGTATCAAAACCGACTATGGCTACACCTTC. The encoded protein is CASSIKTDYGYTF. This sequence joins TRBV19 and TRBJ1-2; D is uncertain. The CDR3 runs to 13 residues. The ends were cut back, 3 bases at V and 3 bases at J, with 8 bases in the middle. Per the germline V gene, CDR1 is LNHDA and CDR2 is SQIVND (reference sequence).

This chain links TRBV20-1 with TRBJ1-1, with D possibly being TRBD1 (5 bases). V was clipped by 0 bases and J by 7 bases, with 15 bases between them. This CDR3 has 14 residues. Germline values: CDR1 DFQATT, CDR2 SNEGSKA (reference sequence). The CDR3 DNA reads TGCAGTGCTAGAGAGGGCCTTCAGGGATTTGAAGCTTTCTTT. Protein sequence: CSAREGLQGFEAFF.

This clonotype was found once. The gene calls are TRBV7-2 and TRBJ2-5; a weak D match, TRBD2 (6 bases). V was cut by 4 bases and J by 4 bases, with 16 bases left in between. The CDR3 extends over 15 amino acids. Per the germline V gene, CDR1 is SGHTA and CDR2 is FQGNSA. The CDR3 DNA follows: TGTGCCAGCAGCTCCGGACTTGCGGGGAGAGAGACCCAGTACTTC. Translating gives CASSSGLAGRETQYF.

The chain is built from TRBV7-2 and TRBJ2-1; D gene unclear. CDR1 SGHTA and CDR2 FQGNSA come from the germline V gene. V lost 5 bases, J lost 8 bases, and 13 bases lay in between. The CDR3 loop spans 13 amino acids. This chain's CDR3 is CASSPRGPHEQFF. CDR3 in DNA: TGTGCCAGCAGCCCCCGAGGCCCCCATGAGCAGTTCTTC.